The 6 T cell receptor beta chains listed next were all sequenced from one sample in a study of spatial heterogeneity in lung cancer (dated by TCRdb to about 2019). The intended sense of this specimen's time point label: blood at routine non-recurrence follow-up after resection. Library construction relied on 5' RACE. Sequencing was carried out with a NextSeq 500. TCRdb itself trimmed the public reads at Q25 with fastp, ran MiXCR and retained productive beta chains. Each CDR3 protein appears once, grouped with its most common genes and DNA. Recorded for this sample are over 70,000 distinct CDR3 sequences; 8% to 10% of them occurred a single time. The biggest ten clones account for roughly 1.9% of the sample. The source material was PBMCs, sampled at follow-up. The receptor source for this set is a female donor with early-stage non-small cell lung cancer.

There are a few counts of this clonotype. V usage is TRBV20-1 and J usage is TRBJ2-3; D may correspond to TRBD1 or TRBD2 (6 bases each). V gave up 5 bases and J gave up 2 bases, with 17 bases separating them. Germline lookup yields CDR1 DFQATT and CDR2 SNEGSKA (reference sequence). CDR3 length: 15 amino acids. CDR3 nucleotide sequence: TGCAGTGCTTACACTAGTAGGGGGGCCACAGATACGCAGTATTTT. This sequence encodes CSAYTSRGATDTQYF.

As regards this clonotype: A much larger clone differs from this one at a single base, so this may be a read error. The rearrangement joins TRBV10-1 to TRBJ2-2; 7 nucleotides line up with TRBD1. CDR3 length: 13 amino acids. Germline V gives CDR1 WNHNN, CDR2 SYGVQD (reference sequence). The CDR3 protein is CAARDSYTGELYF. The CDR3 coding sequence is TGCGCCGCCCGGGACAGTTACACCGGGGAGCTGTATTTT.

The sample holds many counts of this clonotype. This chain uses TRBV5-1 with TRBJ2-5, with D maybe TRBD2 (5 bases). The germline CDR1 and CDR2 sequences are SGHRS and YFSETQ. This CDR3 has 14 residues. V lost 0 bases to trimming and J lost 5 bases, with 11 bases between them. The CDR3 DNA reads TGCGCCAGCAGCTTGGCGGGGAGCGCGGAGACCCAGTACTTC. Protein product: CASSLAGSAETQYF. The full variable domain, rest sourced from reference TRBV5-1 and TRBJ2-5, is KAGVTQTPRYLIKTRGQQVTLSCSPISGHRSVSWYQQTPGQGLQFLFEYFSETQRNKGNFPGRFSGRQFSNSRSEMNVSTLELGDSALYLCASSLAGSAETQYFGPGTRLLVL.

This clonotype was seen many times. V is TRBV11-2 and J is TRBJ1-6, with unresolved D. There are 15 residues in the CDR3. The germline gives CDR1 SGHAT, CDR2 FQNNGV. Trimming removed 2 bases from V and 7 bases from J, with 12 bases in between. Here the CDR3 reads CASSLRQTFNSPLHF. The CDR3 DNA follows: TGTGCCAGCAGCTTACGGCAGACTTTCAATTCACCCCTCCACTTT.

This clonotype was counted many times. This chain joins TRBV30 and TRBJ1-2; D unclear. Germline CDR1 reads GTSNPN; CDR2 reads SVGIG (reference sequence). The CDR3 is made up of 11 amino acids. Trimming shortened V by 4 bases and J by 4 bases, and 7 bases separated the two germline ends. The CDR3 region is CAWKGSYGYTF. The CDR3 DNA reads TGTGCCTGGAAGGGCTCCTATGGCTACACCTTC. The full variable domain, with the rest looked up from reference TRBV30 and TRBJ1-2, is SQTIHQWPATLVQPVGSPLSLECTVEGTSNPNLYWYRQAAGRGLQLLFYSVGIGQISSEVPQNLSASRPQDRQFILSSKKLLLSDSGFYLCAWKGSYGYTFGSGTRLTVV.

This clonotype showed up many times. V is TRBV5-4 and J is TRBJ2-3; D is perhaps TRBD2 (7 bases). With 4 bases removed from V and 1 base from J, the gap between germline ends came to 19 bases. The CDR3 contains 17 residues. The germline V gene has CDR1 SGHNT and CDR2 YYREEE (reference sequence). The CDR3 DNA is TGTGCCAGCAGCACCCCAGGGGCGGGAGAACGCACAGATACGCAGTATTTT. The encoded protein is CASSTPGAGERTDTQYF. Full variable domain (remainder filled in from reference TRBV5-4 and TRBJ2-3): ETGVTQSPTHLIKTRGQQVTLRCSSQSGHNTVSWYQQALGQGPQFIFQYYREEENGRGNFPPRFSGLQFPNYSSELNVNALELDDSALYLCASSTPGAGERTDTQYFGPGTRLTVL.